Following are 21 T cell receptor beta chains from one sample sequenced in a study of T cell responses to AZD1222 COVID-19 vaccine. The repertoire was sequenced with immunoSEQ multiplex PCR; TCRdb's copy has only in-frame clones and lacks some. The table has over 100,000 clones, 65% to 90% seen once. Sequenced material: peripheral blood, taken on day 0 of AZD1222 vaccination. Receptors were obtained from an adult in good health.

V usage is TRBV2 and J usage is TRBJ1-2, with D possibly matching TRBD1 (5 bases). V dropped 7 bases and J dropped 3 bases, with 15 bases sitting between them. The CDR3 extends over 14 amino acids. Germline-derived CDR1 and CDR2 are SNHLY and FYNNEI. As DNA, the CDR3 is TGTGCCAGCACCGGTGGTTCGGGGCACTATGGCTACACCTTC. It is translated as CASTGGSGHYGYTF. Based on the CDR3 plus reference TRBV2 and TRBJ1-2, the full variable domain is EPEVTQTPSHQVTQMGQEVILRCVPISNHLYFYWYRQILGQKVEFLVSFYNNEISEKSEIFDDQFSVERPDGSNFTLKIRSTKLEDSAMYFCASTGGSGHYGYTFGSGTRLTVV.

CDR3 loop: CASSAGTWGEQYF. CDR3 DNA: TGTGCCAGCAGCGCCGGGACGTGGGGCGAGCAGTACTTC. This chain links TRBV7-3 with TRBJ2-7; D might be TRBD1 or TRBD2, each matching 5 bases. The germline CDR1 and CDR2 sequences are SGHTA and FQGTGA. V was pared by 5 bases and J by 6 bases, with 14 bases between. The CDR3 spans 13 residues.

Here the CDR3 reads CASSHPMTGGSYEQYF. The CDR3 coding sequence is TGCGCCAGCAGCCACCCCATGACAGGGGGTTCTTACGAGCAGTACTTC. The rearrangement uses TRBV4-3 and TRBJ2-7, with 9 positions matching TRBD1. The CDR3 runs to 16 residues. Germline V gene data show CDR1 as LGHNA and CDR2 as YSLEER. V lost 3 bases and J lost 4; bases outside the gene matches: 10.

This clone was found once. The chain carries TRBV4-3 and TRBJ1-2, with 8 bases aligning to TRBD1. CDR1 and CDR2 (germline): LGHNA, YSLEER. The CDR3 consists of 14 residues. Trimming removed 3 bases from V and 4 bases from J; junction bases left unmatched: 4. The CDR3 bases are TGCGCCAGCAGCCAGACCGGGACAGGCTATGGCTACACCTTC. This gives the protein CASSQTGTGYGYTF.

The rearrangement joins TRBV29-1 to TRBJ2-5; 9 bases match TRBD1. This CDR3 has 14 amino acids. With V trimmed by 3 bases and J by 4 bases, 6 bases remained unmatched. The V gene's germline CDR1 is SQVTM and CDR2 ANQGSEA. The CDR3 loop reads CSVDEGQGSETQYF. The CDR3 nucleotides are TGCAGCGTTGATGAAGGACAGGGGTCAGAGACCCAGTACTTC.

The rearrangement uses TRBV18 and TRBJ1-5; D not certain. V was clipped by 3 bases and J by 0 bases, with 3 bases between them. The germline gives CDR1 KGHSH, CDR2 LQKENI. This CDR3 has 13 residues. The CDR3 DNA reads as TGTGCCAGCTCACCCTTTAGCAATCAGCCCCAGCATTTT. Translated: CASSPFSNQPQHF.

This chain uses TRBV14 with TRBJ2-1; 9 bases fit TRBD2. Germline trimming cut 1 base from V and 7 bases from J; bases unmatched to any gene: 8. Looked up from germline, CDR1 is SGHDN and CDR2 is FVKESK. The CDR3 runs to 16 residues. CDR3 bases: TGTGCCAGCAGCCAAGTACGGCTAGCGGGGAGGAATGAGCAGTTCTTC. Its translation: CASSQVRLAGRNEQFF. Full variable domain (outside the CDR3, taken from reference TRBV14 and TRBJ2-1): EAGVTQFPSHSVIEKGQTVTLRCDPISGHDNLYWYRRVMGKEIKFLLHFVKESKQDESGMPNNRFLAERTGGTYSTLKVQPAELEDSGVYFCASSQVRLAGRNEQFFGPGTRLTVL.

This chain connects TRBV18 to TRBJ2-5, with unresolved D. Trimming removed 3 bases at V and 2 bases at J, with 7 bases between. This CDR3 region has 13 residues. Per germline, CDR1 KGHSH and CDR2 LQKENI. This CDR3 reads CASSPGRQETQYF. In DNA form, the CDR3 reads TGTGCCAGCTCACCTGGGCGGCAAGAGACCCAGTACTTC.

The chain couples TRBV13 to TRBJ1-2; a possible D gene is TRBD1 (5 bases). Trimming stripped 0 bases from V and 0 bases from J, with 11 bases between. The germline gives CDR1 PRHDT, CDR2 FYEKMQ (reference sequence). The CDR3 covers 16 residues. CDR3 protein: CASSLGGSGTNYGYTF. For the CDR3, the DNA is TGTGCCAGCAGCTTAGGCGGTTCAGGGACTAACTATGGCTACACCTTC.

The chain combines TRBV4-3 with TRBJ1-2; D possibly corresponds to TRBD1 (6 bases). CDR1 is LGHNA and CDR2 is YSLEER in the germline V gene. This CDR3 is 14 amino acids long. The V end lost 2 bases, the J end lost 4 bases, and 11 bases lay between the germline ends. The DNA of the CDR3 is TGCGCCAGCAGCCAAAGGACAGCCAGCTATGGCTACACCTTC. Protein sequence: CASSQRTASYGYTF.

Here the CDR3 DNA reads TGTGCCAGCAGCCCAAGGCGGACTAGTGGCTACGAGCAGTACTTC. Amino acids: CASSPRRTSGYEQYF. The chain couples TRBV7-9 to TRBJ2-7, with TRBD2 matching over 7 bases. Germline V gene data show CDR1 as SEHNR and CDR2 as FQNEAQ (reference sequence). V lost 5 bases and J lost 3; bases outside the gene matches: 10. The CDR3 length is 15 residues.

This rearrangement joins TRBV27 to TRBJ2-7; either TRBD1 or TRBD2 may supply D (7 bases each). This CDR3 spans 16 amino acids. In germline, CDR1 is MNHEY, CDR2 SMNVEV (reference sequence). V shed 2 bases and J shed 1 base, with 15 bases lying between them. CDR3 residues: CASSLEAGGGSYEQYF. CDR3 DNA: TGTGCCAGCAGTTTAGAAGCAGGGGGGGGGTCCTACGAGCAGTACTTC.

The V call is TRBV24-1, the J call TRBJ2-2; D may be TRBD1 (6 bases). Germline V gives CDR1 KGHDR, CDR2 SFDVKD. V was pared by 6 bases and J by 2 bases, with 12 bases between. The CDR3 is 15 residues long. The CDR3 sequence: CATSLQGTNTGELFF. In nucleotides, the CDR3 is TGTGCCACCAGTCTACAGGGCACCAACACCGGGGAGCTGTTTTTT.

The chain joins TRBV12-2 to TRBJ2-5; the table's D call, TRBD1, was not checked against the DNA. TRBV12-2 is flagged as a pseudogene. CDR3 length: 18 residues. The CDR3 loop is CASLPRGRVKVGQETQYF. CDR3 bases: TGTGCAAGTCTACCAAGGGGCAGGGTAAAGGTGGGGCAAGAGACCCAGTACTTC.

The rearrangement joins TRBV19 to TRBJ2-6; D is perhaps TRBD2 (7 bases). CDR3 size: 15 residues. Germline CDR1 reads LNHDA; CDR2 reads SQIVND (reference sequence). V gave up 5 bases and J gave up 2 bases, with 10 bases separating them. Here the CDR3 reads CASSLGGAGANVLTF. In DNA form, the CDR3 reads TGTGCCAGTAGTCTAGGGGGGGCTGGGGCCAACGTCCTGACTTTC.

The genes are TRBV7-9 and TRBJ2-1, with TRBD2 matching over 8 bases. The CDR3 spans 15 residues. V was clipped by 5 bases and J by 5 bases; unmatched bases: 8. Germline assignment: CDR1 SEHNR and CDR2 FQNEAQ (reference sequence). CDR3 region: CASSPRAGANNEQFF. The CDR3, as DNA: TGTGCCAGCAGCCCACGAGCGGGGGCGAACAATGAGCAGTTCTTC.

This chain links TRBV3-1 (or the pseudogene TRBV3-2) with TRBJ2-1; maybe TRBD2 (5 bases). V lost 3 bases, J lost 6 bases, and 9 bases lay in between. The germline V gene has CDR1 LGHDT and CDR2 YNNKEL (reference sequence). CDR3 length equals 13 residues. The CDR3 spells CASSHLASNEQFF. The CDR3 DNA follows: TGTGCCAGCAGCCACCTAGCCTCCAATGAGCAGTTCTTC.

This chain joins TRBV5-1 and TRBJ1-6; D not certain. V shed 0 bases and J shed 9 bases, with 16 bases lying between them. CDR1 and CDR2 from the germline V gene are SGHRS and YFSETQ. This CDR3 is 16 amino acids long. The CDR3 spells CASSLAELRVSSPLHF. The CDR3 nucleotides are TGCGCCAGCAGCTTGGCCGAGTTAAGGGTTTCTTCACCCCTCCACTTT.

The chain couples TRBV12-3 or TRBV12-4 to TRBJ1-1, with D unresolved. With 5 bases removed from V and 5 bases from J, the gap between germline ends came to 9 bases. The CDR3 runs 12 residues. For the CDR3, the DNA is TGTGCCAGCAGTGGAACATGGACTGAAGCTTTCTTT. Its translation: CASSGTWTEAFF.

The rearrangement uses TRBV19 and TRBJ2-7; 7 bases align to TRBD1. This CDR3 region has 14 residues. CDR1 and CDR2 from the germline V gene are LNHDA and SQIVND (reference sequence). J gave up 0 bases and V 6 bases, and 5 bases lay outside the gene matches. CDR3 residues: CASRGQLSSYEQYF. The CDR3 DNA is TGTGCCAGTAGGGGACAGCTAAGCTCCTACGAGCAGTACTTC.

Written as DNA, the CDR3 is TGTGCCAGCCGACTCGCCTACGGGGAGTGGGAGCCCCAGCATTTT. Translation: CASRLAYGEWEPQHF. This chain links TRBV6-5 with TRBJ1-5; no firm D call. CDR3 length equals 15 residues. CDR1 is MNHEY, CDR2 SVGAGI, per germline. The V end lost 8 bases, the J end lost 8 bases, and 22 bases lay between the germline ends.